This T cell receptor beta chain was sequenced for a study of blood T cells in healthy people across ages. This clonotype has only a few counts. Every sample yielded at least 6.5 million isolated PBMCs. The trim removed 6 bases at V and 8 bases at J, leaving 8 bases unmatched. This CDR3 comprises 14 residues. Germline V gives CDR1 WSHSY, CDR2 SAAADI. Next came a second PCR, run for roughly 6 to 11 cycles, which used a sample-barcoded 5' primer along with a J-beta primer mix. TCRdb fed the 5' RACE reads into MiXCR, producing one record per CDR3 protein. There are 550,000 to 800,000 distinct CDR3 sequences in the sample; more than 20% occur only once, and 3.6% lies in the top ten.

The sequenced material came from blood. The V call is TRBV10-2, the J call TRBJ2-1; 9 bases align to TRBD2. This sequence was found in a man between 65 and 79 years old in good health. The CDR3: CASRAGTSSHEQFF. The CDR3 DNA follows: TGCGCCAGCAGGGCCGGGACTAGCTCCCATGAGCAGTTCTTC.